These 23 T cell receptor beta chains were all obtained from the same sample, sequenced in a study of graft-versus-host responses after intestinal transplantation. Repertoires were generated with immunoSEQ multiplex PCR, while TCRdb's copy carries only in-frame clones and drops some. The data hold 15,000 or so clones, with more than 85% observed a single time. The sample in question was PBMCs, obtained 1032 days after intestinal transplantation. All receptors derive from a human patient who received an intestinal transplant, so some T cells may come from the graft donor.

The chain links TRBV6-4 to TRBJ2-7, with a possible D match to TRBD1 (5 bases). CDR1 and CDR2 (germline): MRHNA, SNTAGT. This CDR3 contains 16 residues. V was cut by 3 bases and J by 0 bases, with 15 bases left in between. In DNA form, the CDR3 reads TGTGCCAGCAGTGAGGCTGGGGCGCCCAGCTCCTACGAGCAGTACTTC. As protein: CASSEAGAPSSYEQYF.

The gene calls are TRBV9 and TRBJ2-7; 11 nucleotides agree with TRBD1. This CDR3 comprises 15 residues. CDR1 is SGDLS and CDR2 is YYNGEE in the germline V gene. Germline trimming cut 3 bases from V and 5 bases from J; bases unmatched to any gene: 7. The CDR3 DNA reads TGTGCCAGCAGCGAGGGGGACAGGGGGTACCACGAGCAGTACTTC. Translated, it gives CASSEGDRGYHEQYF.

The V gene is TRBV6-5, the J gene TRBJ1-2; a possible D gene is TRBD1 (5 bases). Per the germline V gene, CDR1 is MNHEY and CDR2 is SVGAGI. The CDR3 consists of 15 residues. The V gene lost 2 bases and the J gene lost 7 bases, with 17 bases spanning the gap. CDR3 protein: CASSYRGLGVGGYTF. The DNA of the CDR3 is TGTGCCAGCAGTTACAGGGGCCTGGGTGTTGGTGGCTACACCTTC.

The V call is TRBV9, the J call TRBJ2-7, with D perhaps TRBD1 (7 bases). The V gene lost 4 bases and the J gene lost 2 bases, with 13 bases spanning the gap. This CDR3 has 14 amino acids. Looked up from germline, CDR1 is SGDLS and CDR2 is YYNGEE. Here the CDR3 DNA reads TGTGCCAGCAGCCCGGGGGACAGTACCTACGAGCAGTACTTC. It codes for CASSPGDSTYEQYF.

The genes are TRBV18 and TRBJ2-7; D tentatively reads TRBD1 or TRBD2 (6 bases each). In germline, CDR1 is KGHSH, CDR2 LQKENI. Trimming cost V 3 bases and J 6 bases, with 21 bases left between them. The CDR3 is made up of 16 amino acids. Here the CDR3 reads CASSPKTYPRGPEQYF. The CDR3 DNA is TGTGCCAGCTCACCCAAAACCTACCCCCGGGGGCCCGAGCAGTACTTC.

V gene TRBV7-2 combines with J gene TRBJ1-4; no clear D. CDR3 length equals 14 residues. V was shortened by 3 bases and J by 0 bases, with 5 bases between the two germline ends. Germline V gives CDR1 SGHTA, CDR2 FQGNSA. The chain's CDR3 is CASSLTATNEKLFF. CDR3 DNA sequence: TGTGCCAGCAGCTTGACGGCAACTAATGAAAAACTGTTTTTT.

The genes are TRBV5-6 and TRBJ1-1; tentative D call: TRBD1 (5 bases). CDR1 is SGHDT, CDR2 YYEEEE, per germline. There are 14 residues in the CDR3. The V gene lost 2 bases and the J gene lost 3 bases, with 11 bases spanning the gap. The CDR3, as DNA: TGTGCCAGCAGCTTTACAGGTTTCGACACTGAAGCTTTCTTT. This gives the protein CASSFTGFDTEAFF.

V and J are TRBV7-8 and TRBJ1-1; D perhaps matches TRBD1 (5 bases). Trimming took off 5 bases at V and 3 bases at J, with 13 bases between the two ends. This CDR3 comprises 14 residues. Germline V CDR1 and CDR2: SGHVS, FQNEAQ. This CDR3 reads CASSAHRDHTEAFF. The CDR3 bases are TGTGCCAGCAGCGCCCACCGGGACCACACTGAAGCTTTCTTT.

The chain uses TRBV7-6 and TRBJ2-1; 9 bases match TRBD1. Germline assignment: CDR1 SGHVS and CDR2 FNYEAQ. The trim removed 4 bases at V and 7 bases at J, leaving 8 bases unmatched. The CDR3 extends over 15 amino acids. The CDR3 region is CASSSPGQGLNEQFF. CDR3 DNA sequence: TGTGCCAGCAGCTCACCGGGACAGGGCCTAAATGAGCAGTTCTTC.

The chain is built from TRBV15 and TRBJ2-5, with D possibly being TRBD1 (6 bases). The DNA end favors TRBJ2-7, so the J call may be wrong. The germline V gene encodes CDR1 LNHNV and CDR2 YYDKDF (reference sequence). CDR3 length: 13 residues. This CDR3 is CATSRDSTYEQYF. CDR3 DNA sequence: TGTGCCACCAGCAGGGACAGTACCTACGAGCAGTACTTC.

V gene TRBV9 combines with J gene TRBJ1-4; D not resolved. Germline CDR1 SGDLS, CDR2 YYNGEE. Trimming took off 0 bases at V and 8 bases at J, with 8 bases between the two ends. The CDR3 spans 13 residues. CDR3 sequence reads: CASSVEGGEKLFF. CDR3 bases: TGTGCCAGCAGCGTAGAGGGTGGGGAAAAACTGTTTTTT.

This clone was counted once. V and J are TRBV10-3 and TRBJ2-3; 10 bases align to TRBD2. CDR1 and CDR2 from the germline V gene are ENHRY and SYGVKD. The V and J ends lost 7 bases and 8 bases, in that order; junction bases with no gene match: 9. The CDR3 consists of 14 residues. CDR3: CAIMSSGGGGTQYF. The CDR3, as DNA: TGTGCCATCATGTCCAGCGGGGGGGGTGGTACGCAGTATTTT.

This chain uses TRBV18 with TRBJ1-4; 7 bases fit TRBD1. J lost 11 bases, V lost 6 bases, and 12 bases had no gene match. Germline V gene lookup returns CDR1 KGHSH and CDR2 LQKENI. The CDR3 runs 14 residues. The CDR3 DNA reads TGTGCCAGCTCCCAAATCGACTCGGGACAGAAACTGTTTTTT. Its protein product is CASSQIDSGQKLFF.

This clone came up once. The chain is built from TRBV19 and TRBJ2-3, with D perhaps TRBD2 (5 bases). There are 15 residues in the CDR3. CDR1 and CDR2 from the germline V gene are LNHDA and SQIVND (reference sequence). Trimming shortened V by 5 bases and J by 0 bases, and 12 bases separated the two germline ends. CDR3 protein: CASSRRGPSTDTQYF. CDR3 nucleotide sequence: TGTGCCAGTAGTCGGAGAGGGCCCAGCACAGATACGCAGTATTTT.

This chain connects TRBV6-5 to TRBJ1-2; D perhaps matches TRBD1 (6 bases). There are 13 residues in the CDR3. Trimming removed 7 bases from V and 0 bases from J, with 9 bases in between. Germline CDR1 and CDR2: MNHEY and SVGAGI. The CDR3 nucleotides are TGTGCCAGCACCAGGGGAGCTAACTATGGCTACACCTTC. Protein product: CASTRGANYGYTF.

This chain uses TRBV13 with TRBJ2-3, with 13 bases fitting TRBD2. The V segment lost 4 bases and the J segment 0 bases; nucleotides outside the gene matches: 4. The CDR3 has 17 residues. From germline, CDR1 is PRHDT and CDR2 FYEKMQ (reference sequence). CDR3 nucleotide sequence: TGTGCCAGCAGCTCCTCGGGACTAGCGGGGAGCACAGATACGCAGTATTTT. This gives the protein CASSSSGLAGSTDTQYF. Full variable domain (rest looked up from reference TRBV13 and TRBJ2-3): AAGVIQSPRHLIKEKRETATLKCYPIPRHDTVYWYQQGPGQDPQFLISFYEKMQSDKGSIPDRFSAQQFSDYHSELNMSSLELGDSALYFCASSSSGLAGSTDTQYFGPGTRLTVL.

The gene calls are TRBV11-2 and TRBJ2-1, with D perhaps TRBD2 (7 bases). CDR3 length: 15 amino acids. Trimming removed 8 bases at V and 2 bases at J, with 16 bases between. Germline V gives CDR1 SGHAT, CDR2 FQNNGV. The CDR3 DNA reads TGTGCCAGCGGCGGGCCGGGGGGCGCCTACAATGAGCAGTTCTTC. It specifies CASGGPGGAYNEQFF.

This clone was detected once. The chain is built from TRBV7-3 and TRBJ2-2; no firm D call. Germline V gene sequence: CDR1 SGHTA, CDR2 FQGTGA. V was clipped by 3 bases and J by 6 bases, with 5 bases between them. This CDR3 has 12 amino acids. CDR3 amino acids: CASSFGPGELFF. The CDR3 DNA is TGTGCCAGCAGCTTCGGTCCCGGGGAGCTGTTTTTT.

The chain is built from TRBV4-1 and TRBJ2-5, with 10 bases aligning to TRBD2. Germline-derived CDR1 and CDR2 are MGHRA and YSYEKL. V trimming: 4 bases; J trimming: 2 bases; junction bases outside the gene matches: 7. The CDR3 spans 16 residues. CDR3 amino acids: CASSRVAGGLQETQYF. In DNA form, the CDR3 reads TGCGCCAGCAGCCGAGTAGCGGGGGGCCTTCAAGAGACCCAGTACTTC.

The rearrangement links TRBV5-3 to TRBJ1-1; 7 nucleotides match TRBD1. TRBV5-3 is an ORF, with its function uncertain. This CDR3 region has 14 residues. J was trimmed by 4 bases and V by 4 bases; bases with no gene match: 7. This CDR3 reads CARSATGEGTEAFF. The DNA of the CDR3 is TGTGCCAGAAGCGCCACAGGGGAGGGCACTGAAGCTTTCTTT.

The rearrangement uses TRBV6-5 and TRBJ1-2, with 7 nucleotides matching TRBD1. The CDR3 length is 16 residues. CDR1 is MNHEY and CDR2 is SVGAGI in the germline V gene. V shed 2 bases, J shed 8 bases, and the junction held 14 bases outside the gene matches. CDR3 bases: TGTGCCAGCAGTTACATAGGGGGCAGGGGACTTGGAGGCTACACCTTC. It translates to CASSYIGGRGLGGYTF.

The chain employs TRBV6-5 and TRBJ1-1, with 7 bases aligning to TRBD1. CDR1 and CDR2 (germline): MNHEY, SVGAGI. The V and J ends lost 2 bases and 1 base, in that order; junction bases with no gene match: 4. The CDR3 totals 15 residues. The CDR3 bases are TGTGCCAGCAGTTACCCGGGACAGAAGAACACTGAAGCTTTCTTT. It encodes CASSYPGQKNTEAFF.

This clone was detected once. The V call is TRBV6-6, the J call TRBJ1-1, with TRBD1 as a possible D gene (5 bases). Germline V CDR1 and CDR2: MNHNY, SVGAGI (reference sequence). This CDR3 has 14 residues. V was shortened by 0 bases and J by 1 base, with 6 bases between the two germline ends. Here the CDR3 DNA reads TGTGCCAGCAGTTACTCCGGGGGGAACACTGAAGCTTTCTTT. As protein: CASSYSGGNTEAFF.